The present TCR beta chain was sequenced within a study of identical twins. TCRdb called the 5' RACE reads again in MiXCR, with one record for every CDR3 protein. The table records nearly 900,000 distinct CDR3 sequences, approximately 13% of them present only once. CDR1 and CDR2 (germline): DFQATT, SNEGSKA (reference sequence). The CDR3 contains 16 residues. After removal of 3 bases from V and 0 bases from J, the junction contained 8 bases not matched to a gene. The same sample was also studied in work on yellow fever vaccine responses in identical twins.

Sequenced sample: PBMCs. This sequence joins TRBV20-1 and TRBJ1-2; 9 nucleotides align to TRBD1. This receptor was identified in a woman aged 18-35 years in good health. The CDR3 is CSASRTGTGSNYGYTF. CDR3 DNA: TGCAGTGCTAGTCGAACCGGGACAGGGTCTAACTATGGCTACACCTTC.